This T cell receptor beta chain came from a study of vaccination and CD4 T cells after COVID-19. Study overall: Overlapping spike pools from SARS-CoV-2 and HCoV-NL63, HCoV-OC43 and HCoV-229E served as culture stimuli.

CDR3 size: 15 residues. V was pared by 6 bases and J by 5 bases, with 7 bases of the junction left unmatched. Looked up from germline, CDR1 is SNHLY and CDR2 is FYNNEI. Concerning this clonotype: What it binds is unknown.

Cultured CD4+ T-cell DNA underwent Oncomine TCR Beta short-read sequencing. TCRdb independently ran MiXCR on the PCR reads; one entry per CDR3 protein. The sample holds approximately 12,000 distinct CDR3 sequences; about 75% are singletons and the top ten take approximately 10%. Treatment denoted: approximately 10-day PBMC culture with coronavirus spike peptide pools or control peptides (ViraFEST assay). The sample taken for sequencing was CD4+ T cells from blood, cultured in vitro. This chain connects TRBV2 to TRBJ2-1; TRBD1 aligns across 10 bases. The clonotype was recovered from a human donor who had recovered from COVID-19. CDR3 DNA: TGTGCCAGCAGGCCCCGACAGGGGGCCAACAATGAGCAGTTCTTC. Translation: CASRPRQGANNEQFF.